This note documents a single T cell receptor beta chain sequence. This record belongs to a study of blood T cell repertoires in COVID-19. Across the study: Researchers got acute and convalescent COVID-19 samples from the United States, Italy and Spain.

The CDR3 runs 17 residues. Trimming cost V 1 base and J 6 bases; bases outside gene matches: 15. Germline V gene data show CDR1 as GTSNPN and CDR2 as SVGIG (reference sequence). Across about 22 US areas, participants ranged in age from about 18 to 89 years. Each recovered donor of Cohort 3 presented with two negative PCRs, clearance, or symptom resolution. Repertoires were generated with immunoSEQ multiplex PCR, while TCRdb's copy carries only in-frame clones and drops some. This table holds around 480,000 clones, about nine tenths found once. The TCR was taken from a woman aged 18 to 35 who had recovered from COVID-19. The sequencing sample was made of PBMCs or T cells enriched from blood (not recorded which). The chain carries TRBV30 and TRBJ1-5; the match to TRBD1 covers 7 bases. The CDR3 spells CAWSGARGRASSQPQHF. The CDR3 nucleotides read TGTGCCTGGAGTGGAGCGAGGGGGCGCGCATCTAGTCAGCCCCAGCATTTT.